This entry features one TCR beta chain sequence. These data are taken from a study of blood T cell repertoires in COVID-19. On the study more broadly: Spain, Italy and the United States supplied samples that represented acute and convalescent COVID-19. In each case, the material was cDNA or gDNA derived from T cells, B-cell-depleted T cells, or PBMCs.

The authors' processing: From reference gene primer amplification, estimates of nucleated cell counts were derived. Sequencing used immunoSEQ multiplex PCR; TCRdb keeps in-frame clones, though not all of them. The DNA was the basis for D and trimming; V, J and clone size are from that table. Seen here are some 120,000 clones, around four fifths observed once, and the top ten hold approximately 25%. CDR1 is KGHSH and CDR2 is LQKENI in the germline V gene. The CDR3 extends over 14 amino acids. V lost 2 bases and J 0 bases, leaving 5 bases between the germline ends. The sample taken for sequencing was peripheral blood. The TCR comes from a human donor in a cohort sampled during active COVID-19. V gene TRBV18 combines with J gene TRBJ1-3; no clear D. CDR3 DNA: TGTGCCAGCTCACCAGGCAGCTCTGGAAACACCATATATTTT. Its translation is CASSPGSSGNTIYF.